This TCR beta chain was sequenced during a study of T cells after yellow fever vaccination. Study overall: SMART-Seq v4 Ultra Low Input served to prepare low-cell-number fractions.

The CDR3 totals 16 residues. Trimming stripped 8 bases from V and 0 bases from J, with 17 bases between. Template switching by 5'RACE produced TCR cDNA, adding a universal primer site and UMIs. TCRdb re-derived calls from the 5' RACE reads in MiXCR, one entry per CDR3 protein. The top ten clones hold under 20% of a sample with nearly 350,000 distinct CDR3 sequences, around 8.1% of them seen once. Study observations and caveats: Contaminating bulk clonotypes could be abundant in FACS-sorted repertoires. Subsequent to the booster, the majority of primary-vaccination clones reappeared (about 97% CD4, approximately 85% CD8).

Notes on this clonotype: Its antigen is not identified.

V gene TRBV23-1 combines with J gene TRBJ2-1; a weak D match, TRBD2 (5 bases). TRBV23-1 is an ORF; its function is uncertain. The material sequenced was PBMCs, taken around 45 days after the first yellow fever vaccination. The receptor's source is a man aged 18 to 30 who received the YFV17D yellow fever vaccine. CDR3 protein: CASPSRGNLSYNEQFF. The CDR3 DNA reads TGCGCCAGCCCCTCCCGGGGAAACCTCTCCTACAATGAGCAGTTCTTC.